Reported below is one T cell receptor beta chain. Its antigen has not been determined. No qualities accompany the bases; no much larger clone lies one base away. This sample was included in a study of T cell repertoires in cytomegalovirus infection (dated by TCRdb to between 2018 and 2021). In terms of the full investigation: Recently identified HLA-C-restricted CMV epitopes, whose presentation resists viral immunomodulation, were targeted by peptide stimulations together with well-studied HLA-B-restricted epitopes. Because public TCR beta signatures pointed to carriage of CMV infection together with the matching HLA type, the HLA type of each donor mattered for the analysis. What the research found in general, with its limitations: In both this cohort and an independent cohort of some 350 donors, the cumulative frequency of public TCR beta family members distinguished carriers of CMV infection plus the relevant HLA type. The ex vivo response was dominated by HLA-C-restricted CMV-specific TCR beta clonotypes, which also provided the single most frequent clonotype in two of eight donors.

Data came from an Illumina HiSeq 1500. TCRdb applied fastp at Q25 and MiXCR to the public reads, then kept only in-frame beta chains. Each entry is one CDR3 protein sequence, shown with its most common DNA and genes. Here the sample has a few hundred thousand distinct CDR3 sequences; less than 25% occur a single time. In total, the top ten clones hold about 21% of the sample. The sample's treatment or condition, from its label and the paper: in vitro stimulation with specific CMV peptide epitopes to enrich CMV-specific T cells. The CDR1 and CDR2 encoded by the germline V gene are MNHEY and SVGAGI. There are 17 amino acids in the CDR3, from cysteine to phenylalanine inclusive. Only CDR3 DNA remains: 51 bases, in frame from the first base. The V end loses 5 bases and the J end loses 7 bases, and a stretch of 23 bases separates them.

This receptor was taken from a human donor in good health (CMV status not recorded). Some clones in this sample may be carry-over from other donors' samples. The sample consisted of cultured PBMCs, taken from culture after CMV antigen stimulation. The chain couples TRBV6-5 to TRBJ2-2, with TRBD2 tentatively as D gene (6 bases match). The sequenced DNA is TGTGCCAGCAGTGAAACAACCAACTTGGACTACAGCGGGGAGCTGTTTTTT. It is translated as CASSETTNLDYSGELFF.